This TCR beta chain was captured in a study of blood T cell repertoires in COVID-19. At the level of the study: Acute and convalescent COVID-19 specimens originated in the United States, Italy and Spain.

In the authors' methods: Estimates of nucleated cell counts were drawn from the amplification of reference gene primers. TCRdb's copy holds only in-frame clones and misses some; the assay was immunoSEQ multiplex PCR. V, J and clone size were drawn from that table, and D and trimming were deduced from the DNA. Of 90,000 to 120,000 clones listed, around 82% are singletons. The V and J ends lost 5 bases and 2 bases, in that order; junction bases with no gene match: 3. The CDR3 is 14 amino acids. Germline V gene sequence: CDR1 MDHEN, CDR2 SYDVKM. The receptor's source is a human donor in a cohort sampled during active COVID-19. The sequencing input was peripheral blood. J is TRBJ2-3 and V is TRBV28, with 8 bases matching TRBD2. CDR3 bases: TGTGCCAGCAGTGTAGCGGGAAACACAGATACGCAGTATTTT. Amino acids: CASSVAGNTDTQYF.